This TCR beta chain was obtained from a study of T-cell reconstitution after alpha-beta-depleted transplantation in children. This clonotype was detected only a few times. With 0 bases removed from V and 2 bases from J, the gap between germline ends came to 8 bases. CDR3 size: 14 residues. Germline values: CDR1 MNHEY, CDR2 SVGEGT. Unique molecular identifiers were incorporated into the prepared TCRbeta library. TCRdb reprocessed the PCR reads via MiXCR and lists one record per CDR3 protein. The data show about 500,000 distinct CDR3 sequences, less than 35% seen once. The chain is built from TRBV6-2 or TRBV6-3 and TRBJ2-7, with D possibly matching TRBD1 (5 bases). The sequenced sample was PBMCs from the stem cell graft donor, obtained from the stem cell graft. This TCR was sampled from a human donor who donated a stem cell graft to a child with aplastic anemia. CDR3 sequence reads: CASSYSGAPYEQYF. The CDR3 DNA reads as TGTGCCAGCAGTTACTCAGGGGCTCCCTACGAGCAGTACTTC.